The T cell receptor beta chain described here comes from a study of OX40 agonist ivuxolimab in advanced cancers. Study at large: Dose-escalation patients suffered from hepatocellular carcinoma, melanoma, renal cell or head and neck cancer. Antecedent anti-PD-1, anti-PD-L1 or anti-CTLA-4 therapy was permissible, with about 39% having received some. Study results and caveats: At doses 0.1 to 3.0 mg/kg, CD4+ and CD8+ clones expanded.

The CDR3 covers 13 residues. Germline CDR1 and CDR2: MNHEY and SVGAGI. V was shortened by 6 bases and J by 5 bases, with 13 bases between the two germline ends. Concerning this clone: The target antigen is unknown.

The repertoire was sequenced with immunoSEQ multiplex PCR; TCRdb's copy has only in-frame clones and lacks some. The sample has 60,000 to 75,000 clones, more than 85% seen once. Sequenced material: CD4+ or CD8+ T cells sorted from blood, taken in a trial of the OX40 agonist ivuxolimab. This rearrangement joins TRBV6-5 to TRBJ1-1; D may be TRBD1 (5 bases). The TCR comes from an adult with an advanced solid tumor such as melanoma, head and neck, liver or kidney cancer. The CDR3 DNA reads as TGTGCCAGCAGAATACAGGATGTAACTGAAGCTTTCTTT. This codes for CASRIQDVTEAFF.